Listed below are T cell receptor beta chains from one sample, sequenced in a study of cytomegalovirus exposure and HLA in healthy donors. The table came from immunoSEQ multiplex PCR; TCRdb's copy has only in-frame clones and leaves some out. This table has 150,000 to 160,000 clones, approximately 86% appearing once. What was sequenced was PBMCs. The receptors originated from a man between 18 and 35 years old in good health and CMV-seropositive. The CDR3 runs from the conserved cysteine through the conserved F or W. Fields, in order: CDR3 DNA, CDR3 protein, D gene, clone size, J gene, V gene. D genes are given only for firm matches. Some rows mark clone size as missing; the rest say once, few, many or name a class of expanded clone.

CDR3nt: TGTGCCAGCAGTGAATGGGGGGGGCGGACAGATACGCAGTATTTT; CDR3aa: CASSEWGGRTDTQYF; d_gene: -; abundance: -; j_gene: TRBJ2-3; v_gene: TRBV25-1
CDR3nt: TGCGCCAGCAGCTTATTAGAGACGGGTGAGCAGTTCTTC; CDR3aa: CASSLLETGEQFF; d_gene: -; abundance: -; j_gene: TRBJ2-1; v_gene: TRBV5-1
CDR3nt: TGTGCCAGCTCACCACGTGGAGTCTACTCCTACAATGAGCAGTTCTTC; CDR3aa: CASSPRGVYSYNEQFF; d_gene: -; abundance: once; j_gene: TRBJ2-1; v_gene: TRBV18
CDR3nt: TGTGCCAGTATAACGACAGGGAGGATGAACACTGAAGCTTTCTTT; CDR3aa: CASITTGRMNTEAFF; d_gene: TRBD1; abundance: -; j_gene: TRBJ1-1; v_gene: TRBV19
CDR3nt: TGTGCCAGCAGCCCACTAGCGGGGGCAAGTACGCAGTATTTT; CDR3aa: CASSPLAGASTQYF; d_gene: TRBD2; abundance: -; j_gene: TRBJ2-3; v_gene: TRBV6-5
CDR3nt: TGTGCCAGCAGTTACGGGCAGGGGTTCGGCTACACCTTC; CDR3aa: CASSYGQGFGYTF; d_gene: -; abundance: few; j_gene: TRBJ1-2; v_gene: TRBV6-5
CDR3nt: TGCGCCAGCAGCTTGGTAGGTAGCAGCACAGATACGCAGTATTTT; CDR3aa: CASSLVGSSTDTQYF; d_gene: -; abundance: -; j_gene: TRBJ2-3; v_gene: TRBV5-1
CDR3nt: TGTGCCAGCAGCTTAGTACCAGGGAACGGCTACACCTTC; CDR3aa: CASSLVPGNGYTF; d_gene: -; abundance: -; j_gene: TRBJ1-2; v_gene: TRBV7-9
CDR3nt: TGTGCCAGCAGTTACTACGGGGGGGCTAACGATGAGCAGTTCTTC; CDR3aa: CASSYYGGANDEQFF; d_gene: TRBD2; abundance: -; j_gene: TRBJ2-1; v_gene: TRBV6-5
CDR3nt: TGCAGCGTTGAAAAGCCAGGGAAGACTGAAGCTTTCTTT; CDR3aa: CSVEKPGKTEAFF; d_gene: -; abundance: -; j_gene: TRBJ1-1; v_gene: TRBV29-1
CDR3nt: TGTGCCAGCAGCACAGGGACCACAGATACGCAGTATTTT; CDR3aa: CASSTGTTDTQYF; d_gene: -; abundance: -; j_gene: TRBJ2-3; v_gene: TRBV11-3
CDR3nt: TGTGCTAGTGCCACACACGGAGGGCAGCCCCAGCATTTT; CDR3aa: CASATHGGQPQHF; d_gene: -; abundance: -; j_gene: TRBJ1-5; v_gene: TRBV12-5
CDR3nt: TGTGCCAGCAGCCAGGACAGCCCTGAAGCTTTCTTT; CDR3aa: CASSQDSPEAFF; d_gene: -; abundance: -; j_gene: TRBJ1-1; v_gene: TRBV4-2